This TCR beta chain was observed in a study of blood T cell repertoires in COVID-19. Germline CDR1 reads MNHEY; CDR2 reads SMNVEV (reference sequence). Trimming left V 5 bases short and J 0 bases short, with 13 bases between. The CDR3 runs to 15 residues. This clone was seen only a few times. How the authors handled the data: For nucleated cells, counts were estimated from reference gene primer amplification. Clones were read by immunoSEQ multiplex PCR, and TCRdb kept only the in-frame ones, dropping some. The V and J calls and clone size are taken from that table; D and trimming were inferred from the DNA. In the table there are around 450,000 clones, approximately 90% of which are singletons.

The sequence was obtained from a woman aged 25 to 39 with acute or convalescent COVID-19. The specimen sequenced was peripheral blood. The rearrangement joins TRBV27 to TRBJ1-1; perhaps TRBD1 as D (5 bases). CDR3 in DNA: TGTGCCAGCAGTCCCGGGACTATCATGAACACTGAAGCTTTCTTT. This translates into CASSPGTIMNTEAFF.